This T cell receptor (beta chain) was documented in a study of blood T cell repertoires in COVID-19. With V trimmed by 3 bases and J by 6 bases, 7 bases remained unmatched. Germline CDR1 is MDHEN and CDR2 is SYDVKM. The CDR3 is made up of 15 amino acids. Measured with immunoSEQ multiplex PCR; TCRdb has only the in-frame clones, and not every one. The sample has 150,000 or so clones; approximately 80% are singletons. The sample was PBMCs or T cells enriched from blood (not recorded which). V usage is TRBV28 and J usage is TRBJ2-7, with 11 bases identical to TRBD2. The clonotype comes from a man in his 70s who had been exposed to COVID-19. In nucleotides, the CDR3 is TGTGCCAGCAGTTTGAGTTATAGCGGGAGGGCCGAGCAGTACTTC. Translating it yields CASSLSYSGRAEQYF.